This TCR beta chain was identified during a study of cytomegalovirus exposure and HLA in healthy donors. The CDR3 loop spans 16 amino acids. Between the trimmed V and J ends, which lost 6 bases and 0 bases, there was a span of 15 bases. Germline V lookup: CDR1 LGHNA, CDR2 YNFKEQ. This clone was detected a few times. The study ran its PCR with 60 Vbeta and 13 Jbeta primers. Using immunoSEQ multiplex PCR, the repertoire was profiled, and TCRdb retains in-frame clones only, with some absent. The sample has 120,000 to 150,000 clones, roughly 80% seen once. The TCR sequence derives from a middle-aged man in good health and CMV-seronegative. This sequence joins TRBV4-2 and TRBJ2-1; no reliable D call. Sequenced material: PBMCs. CDR3 sequence reads: CASRFSVLSSYNEQFF. Here the CDR3 DNA reads TGTGCCAGCAGATTCTCGGTCCTTAGCTCCTACAATGAGCAGTTCTTC.